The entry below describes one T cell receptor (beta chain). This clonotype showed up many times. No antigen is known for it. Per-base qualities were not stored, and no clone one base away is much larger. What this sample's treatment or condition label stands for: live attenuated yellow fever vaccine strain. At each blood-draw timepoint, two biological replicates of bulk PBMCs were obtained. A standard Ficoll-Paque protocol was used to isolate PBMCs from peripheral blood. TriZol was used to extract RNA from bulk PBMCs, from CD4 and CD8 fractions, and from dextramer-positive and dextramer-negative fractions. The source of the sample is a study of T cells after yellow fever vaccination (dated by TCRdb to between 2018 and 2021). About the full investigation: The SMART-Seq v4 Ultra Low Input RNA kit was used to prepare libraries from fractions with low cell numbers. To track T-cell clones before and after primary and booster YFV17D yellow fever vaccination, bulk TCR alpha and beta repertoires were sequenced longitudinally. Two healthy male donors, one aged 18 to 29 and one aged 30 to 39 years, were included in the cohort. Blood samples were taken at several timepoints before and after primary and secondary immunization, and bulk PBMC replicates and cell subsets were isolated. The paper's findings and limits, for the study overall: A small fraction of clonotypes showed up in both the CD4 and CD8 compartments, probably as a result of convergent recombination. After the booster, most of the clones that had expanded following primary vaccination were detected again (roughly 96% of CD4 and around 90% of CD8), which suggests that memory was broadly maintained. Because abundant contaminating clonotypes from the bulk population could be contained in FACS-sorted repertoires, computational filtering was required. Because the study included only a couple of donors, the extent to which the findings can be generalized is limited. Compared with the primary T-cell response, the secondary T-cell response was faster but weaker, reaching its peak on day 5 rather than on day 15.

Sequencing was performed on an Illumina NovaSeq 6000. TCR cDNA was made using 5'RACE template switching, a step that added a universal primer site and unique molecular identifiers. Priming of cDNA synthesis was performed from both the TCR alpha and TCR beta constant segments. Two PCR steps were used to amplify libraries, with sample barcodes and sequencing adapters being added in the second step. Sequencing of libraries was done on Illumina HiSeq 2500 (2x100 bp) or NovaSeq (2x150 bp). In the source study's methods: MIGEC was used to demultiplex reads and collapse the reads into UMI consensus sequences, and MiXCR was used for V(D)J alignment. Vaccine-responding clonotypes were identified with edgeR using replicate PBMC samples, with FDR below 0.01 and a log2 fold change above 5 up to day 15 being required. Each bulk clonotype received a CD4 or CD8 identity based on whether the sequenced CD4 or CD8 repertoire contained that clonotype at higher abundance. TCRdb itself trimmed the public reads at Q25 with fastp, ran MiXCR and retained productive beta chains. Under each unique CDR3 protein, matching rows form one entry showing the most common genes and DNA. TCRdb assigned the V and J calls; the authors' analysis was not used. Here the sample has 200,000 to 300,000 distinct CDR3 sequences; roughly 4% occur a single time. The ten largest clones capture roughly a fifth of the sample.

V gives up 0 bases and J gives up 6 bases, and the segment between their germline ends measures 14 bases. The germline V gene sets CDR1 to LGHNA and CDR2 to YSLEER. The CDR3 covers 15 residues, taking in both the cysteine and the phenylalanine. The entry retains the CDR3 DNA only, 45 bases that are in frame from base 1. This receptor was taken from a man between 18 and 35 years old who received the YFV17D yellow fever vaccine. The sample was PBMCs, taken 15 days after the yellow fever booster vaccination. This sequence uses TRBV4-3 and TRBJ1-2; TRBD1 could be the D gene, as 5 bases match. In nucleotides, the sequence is TGCGCCAGCAGCCAAGATCCGGCAGGGAGGAATGGCTACACCTTC. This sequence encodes CASSQDPAGRNGYTF.